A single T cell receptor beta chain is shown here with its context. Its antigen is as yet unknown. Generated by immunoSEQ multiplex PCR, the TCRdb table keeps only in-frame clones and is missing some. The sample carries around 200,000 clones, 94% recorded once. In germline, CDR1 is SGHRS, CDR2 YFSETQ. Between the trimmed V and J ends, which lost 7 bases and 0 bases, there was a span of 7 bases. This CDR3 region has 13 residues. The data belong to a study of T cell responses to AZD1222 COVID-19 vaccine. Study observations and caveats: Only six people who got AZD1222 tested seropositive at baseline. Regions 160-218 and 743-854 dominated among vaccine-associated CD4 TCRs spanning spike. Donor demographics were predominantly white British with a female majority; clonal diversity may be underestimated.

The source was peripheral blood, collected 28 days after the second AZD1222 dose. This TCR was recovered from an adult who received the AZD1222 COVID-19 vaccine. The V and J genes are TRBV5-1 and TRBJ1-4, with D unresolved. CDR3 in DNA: TGCGCCAGCGGCGAGGCAACTAATGAAAAACTGTTTTTT. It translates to CASGEATNEKLFF.